Below, 17 T cell receptor beta chains from the same sample are listed, as sequenced in a study of blood T cell repertoires in COVID-19. Sequencing used immunoSEQ multiplex PCR; TCRdb keeps in-frame clones, though not all of them. The sample holds about 200,000 clones; 75% to 90% are singletons and the top ten take about 4.6%. The material sequenced was PBMCs or T cells enriched from blood (not recorded which). Receptor source: a woman under 40 who had been exposed to COVID-19.

Here the CDR3 reads CASKLPGEGETQYF. CDR3 in DNA: TGTGCCAGCAAACTTCCGGGGGAAGGAGAGACCCAGTACTTC. V and J are TRBV6-5 and TRBJ2-5; possible D gene TRBD2, 6 bases. The CDR3 extends over 14 amino acids. Per the germline V gene, CDR1 is MNHEY and CDR2 is SVGAGI. Trimming removed 7 bases at V and 4 bases at J, with 16 bases between.

The rearrangement joins TRBV19 to TRBJ1-2; no definite D call. The CDR3 is 13 amino acids. Trimming left V 3 bases short and J 8 bases short, with 13 bases between. Germline V lookup: CDR1 LNHDA, CDR2 SQIVND (reference sequence). The CDR3 loop is CASSITGDVGYTF. DNA for the CDR3: TGTGCCAGTAGTATCACGGGTGATGTGGGCTACACCTTC.

V is TRBV3-1 (or the pseudogene TRBV3-2) and J is TRBJ1-5; 7 nucleotides match TRBD1. V trimming: 1 base; J trimming: 4 bases; junction bases outside the gene matches: 4. Germline CDR1 is LGHDT and CDR2 is YNNKEL (reference sequence). The CDR3 loop spans 15 amino acids. The CDR3 coding sequence is TGTGCCAGCAGCCAAGCCGGGACAGTTAATCAGCCCCAGCATTTT. Translated: CASSQAGTVNQPQHF.

CDR3 in amino acids: CASSPVAGGLGEQFF. CDR3 in DNA: TGTGCCAGCTCACCGGTAGCGGGGGGCCTGGGGGAGCAGTTCTTC. V gene TRBV18 combines with J gene TRBJ2-1; 10 positions match TRBD2. Germline CDR1 reads KGHSH; CDR2 reads LQKENI. The CDR3 runs to 15 residues. Trimming took 3 bases from V and 10 from J; bases not matched to a gene: 9.

The chain links TRBV5-1 to TRBJ2-3; unclear D gene. V lost 2 bases and J lost 0, with 10 bases in between. Germline V CDR1 and CDR2: SGHRS, YFSETQ. The CDR3 totals 15 residues. The CDR3 here is CASSFRPGSTDTQYF. The DNA for the CDR3 is TGCGCCAGCAGCTTTCGGCCAGGCAGCACAGATACGCAGTATTTT.

The chain recombines TRBV19 with TRBJ1-1, with 7 bases lining up with TRBD1. The V and J ends lost 5 bases and 4 bases, in that order; junction bases with no gene match: 13. Germline CDR1 LNHDA, CDR2 SQIVND (reference sequence). The CDR3 consists of 16 residues. The CDR3 coding sequence is TGTGCCAGTAGTGCACGACAGGGATTGAGGAGCACTGAAGCTTTCTTT. Protein product: CASSARQGLRSTEAFF.

This sequence joins TRBV7-8 and TRBJ1-1, with D possibly being TRBD1 (6 bases). CDR3 size: 17 residues. Trimming removed 0 bases from V and 0 bases from J, with 14 bases in between. CDR1 and CDR2 from the germline V gene are SGHVS and FQNEAQ. CDR3 in DNA: TGTGCCAGCAGCTTAGCTGGCAGGGGATCTATGAACACTGAAGCTTTCTTT. It is translated as CASSLAGRGSMNTEAFF.

The rearrangement links TRBV3-1 (or the pseudogene TRBV3-2) to TRBJ1-5, with D maybe TRBD1 (5 bases). This CDR3 is 15 amino acids long. Trimming took off 3 bases at V and 2 bases at J, with 11 bases between the two ends. Per the germline V gene, CDR1 is LGHDT and CDR2 is YNNKEL (reference sequence). DNA for the CDR3: TGTGCCAGCAGCCAGGAAACAGGAGGCAATCAGCCCCAGCATTTT. Translation gives CASSQETGGNQPQHF.

V is TRBV29-1 and J is TRBJ1-2, with 9 bases matching TRBD1. Trimming removed 3 bases from V and 1 base from J; junction bases left unmatched: 6. The CDR3 length is 15 residues. The germline CDR1 and CDR2 sequences are SQVTM and ANQGSEA. The chain's CDR3 is CSVDPDRGYNYGYTF. In DNA, the CDR3 is TGCAGCGTTGATCCCGACAGGGGGTATAACTATGGCTACACCTTC.

This clone was seen more than once but under ten times. The chain carries TRBV10-1 and TRBJ1-1, with D possibly TRBD1 on 6 matching bases. The germline V gene encodes CDR1 WNHNN and CDR2 SYGVQD (reference sequence). The CDR3 is 15 residues long. Trimming removed 7 bases at V and 0 bases at J, with 15 bases between. Written as DNA, the CDR3 is TGCGCCAGCACCTATCTGACAGGCATGAACACTGAAGCTTTCTTT. This encodes CASTYLTGMNTEAFF.

V usage is TRBV18 and J usage is TRBJ1-3; 9 bases line up with TRBD1. The germline V gene encodes CDR1 KGHSH and CDR2 LQKENI. V trimming: 5 bases; J trimming: 2 bases; junction bases outside the gene matches: 4. This CDR3 has 15 residues. The DNA for the CDR3 is TGTGCCAGCTCAGGACGGACAGGGGCTGGAAACACCATATATTTT. This encodes CASSGRTGAGNTIYF. Combining the CDR3 with reference TRBV18 and TRBJ1-3 gives the whole variable domain NAGVMQNPRHLVRRRGQEARLRCSPMKGHSHVYWYRQLPEEGLKFMVYLQKENIIDESGMPKERFSAEFPKEGPSILRIQQVVRGDSAAYFCASSGRTGAGNTIYFGEGSWLTVV.

V gene TRBV5-8 combines with J gene TRBJ1-5; D uncertain. Germline CDR1 SGHTS, CDR2 YDEGEE. This CDR3 comprises 15 residues. V was trimmed by 0 bases and J by 1 base, leaving 8 bases between them. As DNA, the CDR3 is TGTGCCAGCAGCTTGGGCGCATTCAGCAATCAGCCCCAGCATTTT. This encodes CASSLGAFSNQPQHF. The whole variable domain, filled in from reference TRBV5-8 and TRBJ1-5, reads EAGVTQSPTHLIKTRGQQATLRCSPISGHTSVYWYQQALGLGLQFLLWYDEGEERNRGNFPPRFSGRQFPNYSSELNVNALELEDSALYLCASSLGAFSNQPQHFGDGTRLSIL.

The chain has TRBV5-4 and TRBJ1-1, with TRBD1 as a possible D gene (6 bases). CDR1 and CDR2 (germline): SGHNT, YYREEE (reference sequence). V was shortened by 4 bases and J by 5 bases, with 15 bases between the two germline ends. There are 14 residues in the CDR3. The CDR3 nucleotides read TGTGCCAGCAGCGAGGGGGGGGCCTGGACTGAAGCTTTCTTT. Translated, it gives CASSEGGAWTEAFF.

The chain uses TRBV5-1 and TRBJ1-1; no clear D. Germline V gives CDR1 SGHRS, CDR2 YFSETQ. The CDR3 consists of 15 residues. V was pared by 3 bases and J by 1 base, with 13 bases between. The CDR3 sequence is CASSSLRRGNTEAFF. The CDR3 coding sequence is TGCGCCAGCAGCTCCCTGCGGCGAGGGAACACTGAAGCTTTCTTT.

This clone was picked up one time. The V gene is TRBV15, the J gene TRBJ1-5; D call uncertain. The CDR3 length is 14 residues. Germline CDR1 is LNHNV and CDR2 is YYDKDF (reference sequence). V lost 5 bases and J lost 5, with 13 bases in between. CDR3 amino acids: CATSLGGNYQPQHF. Written as DNA, the CDR3 is TGTGCCACCAGCCTAGGTGGTAACTATCAGCCCCAGCATTTT. The full variable domain, with the rest looked up from reference TRBV15 and TRBJ1-5, is DAMVIQNPRYQVTQFGKPVTLSCSQTLNHNVMYWYQQKSSQAPKLLFHYYDKDFNNEADTPDNFQSRRPNTSFCFLDIRSPGLGDTAMYLCATSLGGNYQPQHFGDGTRLSIL.

V is TRBV19 and J is TRBJ2-3, with D uncertain. Trimming removed 8 bases from V and 0 bases from J, with 3 bases in between. The CDR3 totals 11 residues. CDR1 and CDR2 from the germline V gene are LNHDA and SQIVND (reference sequence). In nucleotides, the CDR3 is TGTGCCAGTCAGAGCACAGATACGCAGTATTTT. Translated: CASQSTDTQYF.

Only a few counts were recorded for this clone. The V and J genes are TRBV18 and TRBJ1-2, with no clear D. Between the trimmed V and J ends, which lost 3 bases and 4 bases, there was a span of 18 bases. The V gene's germline CDR1 is KGHSH and CDR2 LQKENI. There are 16 residues in the CDR3. The CDR3 DNA reads as TGTGCCAGCTCACCGAACGGGATAGACTCGGTCTATGGCTACACCTTC. This sequence encodes CASSPNGIDSVYGYTF.